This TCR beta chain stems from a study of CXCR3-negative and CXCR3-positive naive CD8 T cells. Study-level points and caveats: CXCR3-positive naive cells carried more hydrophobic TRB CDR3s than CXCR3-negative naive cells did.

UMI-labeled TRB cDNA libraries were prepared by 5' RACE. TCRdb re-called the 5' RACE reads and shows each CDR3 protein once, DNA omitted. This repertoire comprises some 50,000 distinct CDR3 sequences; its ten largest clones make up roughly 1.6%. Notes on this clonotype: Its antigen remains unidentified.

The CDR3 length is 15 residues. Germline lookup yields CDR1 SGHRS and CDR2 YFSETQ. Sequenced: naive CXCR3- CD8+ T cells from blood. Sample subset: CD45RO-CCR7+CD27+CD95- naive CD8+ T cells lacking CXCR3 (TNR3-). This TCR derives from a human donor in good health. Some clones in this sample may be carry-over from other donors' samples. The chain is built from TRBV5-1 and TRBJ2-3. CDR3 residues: CASSSRPSGTDTQYF.